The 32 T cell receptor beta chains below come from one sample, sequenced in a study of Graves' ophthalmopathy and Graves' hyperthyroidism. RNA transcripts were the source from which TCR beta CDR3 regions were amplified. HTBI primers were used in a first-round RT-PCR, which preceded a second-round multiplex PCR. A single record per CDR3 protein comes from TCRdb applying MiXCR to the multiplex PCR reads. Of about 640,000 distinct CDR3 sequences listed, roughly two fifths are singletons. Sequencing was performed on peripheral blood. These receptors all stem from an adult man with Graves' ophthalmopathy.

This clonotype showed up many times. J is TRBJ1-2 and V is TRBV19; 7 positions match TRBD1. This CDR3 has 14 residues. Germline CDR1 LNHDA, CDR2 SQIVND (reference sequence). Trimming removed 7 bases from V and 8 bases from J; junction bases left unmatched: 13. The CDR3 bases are TGTGCCAGTACCCCACAGGGGAAGGTTGGCGGCTACACCTTC. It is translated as CASTPQGKVGGYTF.

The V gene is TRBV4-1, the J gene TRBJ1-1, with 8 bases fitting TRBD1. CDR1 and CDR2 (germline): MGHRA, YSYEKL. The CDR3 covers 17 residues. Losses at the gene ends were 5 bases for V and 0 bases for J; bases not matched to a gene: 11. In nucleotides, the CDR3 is TGCGCCAGCAGCAAAGGCTCAGGGGGCCATATGAACACTGAAGCTTTCTTT. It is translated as CASSKGSGGHMNTEAFF.

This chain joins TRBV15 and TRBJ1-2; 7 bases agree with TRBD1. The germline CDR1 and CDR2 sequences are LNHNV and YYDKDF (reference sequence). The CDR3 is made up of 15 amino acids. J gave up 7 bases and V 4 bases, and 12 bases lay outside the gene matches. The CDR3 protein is CATSNPTGTLFGYTF. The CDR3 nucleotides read TGTGCCACCAGCAACCCGACAGGGACGCTCTTTGGCTACACCTTC.

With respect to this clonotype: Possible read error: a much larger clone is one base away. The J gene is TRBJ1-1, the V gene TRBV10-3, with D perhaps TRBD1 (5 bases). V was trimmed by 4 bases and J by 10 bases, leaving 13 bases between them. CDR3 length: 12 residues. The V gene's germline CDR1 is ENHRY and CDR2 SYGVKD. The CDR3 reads CAISGRGSGAFF. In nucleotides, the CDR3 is TGTGCCATCAGTGGGAGGGGCAGTGGAGCTTTCTTT.

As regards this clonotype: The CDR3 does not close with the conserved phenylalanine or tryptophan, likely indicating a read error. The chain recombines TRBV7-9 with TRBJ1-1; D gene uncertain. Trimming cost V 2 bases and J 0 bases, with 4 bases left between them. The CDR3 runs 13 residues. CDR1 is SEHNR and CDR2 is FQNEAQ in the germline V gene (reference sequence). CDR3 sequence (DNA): TGTGCCAGCAGCTTACGGATGAACACTGAAGCTTTCTCT. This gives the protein CASSLRMNTEAFS.

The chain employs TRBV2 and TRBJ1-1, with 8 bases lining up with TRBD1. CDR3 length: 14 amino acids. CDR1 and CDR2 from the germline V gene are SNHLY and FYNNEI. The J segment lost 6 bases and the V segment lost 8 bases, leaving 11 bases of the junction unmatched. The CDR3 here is CASSLPQGAAEAFF. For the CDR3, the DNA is TGTGCCAGCTCATTACCTCAGGGGGCCGCTGAAGCTTTCTTT.

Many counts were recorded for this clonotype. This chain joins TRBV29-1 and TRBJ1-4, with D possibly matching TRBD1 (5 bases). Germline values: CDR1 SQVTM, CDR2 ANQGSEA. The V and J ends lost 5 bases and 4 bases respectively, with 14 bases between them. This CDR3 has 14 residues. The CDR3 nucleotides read TGCAGCGTTTCGTCGGGACTCAGTAATGAAAAACTGTTTTTT. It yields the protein CSVSSGLSNEKLFF.

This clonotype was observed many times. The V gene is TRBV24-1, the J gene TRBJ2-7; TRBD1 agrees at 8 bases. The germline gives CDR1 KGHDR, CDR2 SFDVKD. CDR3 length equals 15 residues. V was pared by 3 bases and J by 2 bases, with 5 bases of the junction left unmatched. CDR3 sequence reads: CATSDPRDRTYEQYF. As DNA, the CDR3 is TGTGCCACCAGTGATCCGCGGGACAGGACCTACGAGCAGTACTTC.

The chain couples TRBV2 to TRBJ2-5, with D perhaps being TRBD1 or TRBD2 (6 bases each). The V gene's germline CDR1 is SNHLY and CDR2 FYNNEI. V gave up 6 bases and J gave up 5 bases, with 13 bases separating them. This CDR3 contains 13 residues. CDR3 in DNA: TGTGCCAGCAGCTCAGGGGAGGTGGAGACCCAGTACTTC. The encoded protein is CASSSGEVETQYF.

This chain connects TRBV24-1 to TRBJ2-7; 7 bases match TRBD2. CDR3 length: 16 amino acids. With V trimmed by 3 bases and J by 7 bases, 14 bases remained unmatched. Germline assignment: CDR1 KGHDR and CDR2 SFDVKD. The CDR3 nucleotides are TGTGCCACCAGTGATGCTGGGACTAAGGCCATCCAGGAGCAGTACTTC. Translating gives CATSDAGTKAIQEQYF.

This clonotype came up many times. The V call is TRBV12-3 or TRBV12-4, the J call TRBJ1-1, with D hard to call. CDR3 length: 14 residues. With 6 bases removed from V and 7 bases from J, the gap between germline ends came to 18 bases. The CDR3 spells CASSLGSPGFEAFF. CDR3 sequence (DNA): TGTGCCAGCAGCCTCGGTAGCCCTGGGTTTGAAGCTTTCTTT.

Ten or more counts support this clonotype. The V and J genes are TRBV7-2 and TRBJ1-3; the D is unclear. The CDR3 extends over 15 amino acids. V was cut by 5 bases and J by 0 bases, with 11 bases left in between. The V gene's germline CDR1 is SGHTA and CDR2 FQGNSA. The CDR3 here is CASSPDDGSGNTIYF. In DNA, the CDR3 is TGTGCCAGCAGCCCCGATGATGGCTCTGGAAACACCATATATTTT.

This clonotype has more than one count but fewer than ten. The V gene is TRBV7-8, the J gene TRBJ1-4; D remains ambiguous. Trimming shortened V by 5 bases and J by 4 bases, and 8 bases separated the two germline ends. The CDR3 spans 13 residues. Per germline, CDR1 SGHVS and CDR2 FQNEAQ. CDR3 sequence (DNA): TGTGCCAGCAGCCAAAGACTTAATGAAAAACTGTTTTTT. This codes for CASSQRLNEKLFF.

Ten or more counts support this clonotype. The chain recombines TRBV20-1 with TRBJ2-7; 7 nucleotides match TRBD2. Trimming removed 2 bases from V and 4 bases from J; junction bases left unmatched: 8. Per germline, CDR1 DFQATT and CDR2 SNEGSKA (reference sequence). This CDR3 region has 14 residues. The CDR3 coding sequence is TGCAGTGCTAGACGGACTAGAGGAAGGTACGAGCAGTACTTC. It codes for CSARRTRGRYEQYF.

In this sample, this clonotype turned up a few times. The CDR3 spells CASSELGLVGTDTQYF. As DNA, the CDR3 is TGTGCCAGCAGTGAATTAGGTCTAGTCGGGACAGATACGCAGTATTTT. The genes are TRBV25-1 and TRBJ2-3; D not resolved. V lost 1 base, J lost 3 bases, and 14 bases lay in between. The CDR3 spans 16 residues. In germline, CDR1 is MGHDK, CDR2 SYGVNS. Full variable domain (remainder filled in from reference TRBV25-1 and TRBJ2-3): EADIYQTPRYLVIGTGKKITLECSQTMGHDKMYWYQQDPGMELHLIHYSYGVNSTEKGDLSSESTVSRIRTEHFPLTLESARPSHTSQYLCASSELGLVGTDTQYFGPGTRLTVL.

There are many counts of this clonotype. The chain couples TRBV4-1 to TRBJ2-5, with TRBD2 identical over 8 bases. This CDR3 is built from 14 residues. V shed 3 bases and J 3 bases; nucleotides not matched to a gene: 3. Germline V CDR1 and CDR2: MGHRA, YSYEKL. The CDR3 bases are TGCGCCAGCAGCCACGCGGGGGGAGAAGAGACCCAGTACTTC. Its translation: CASSHAGGEETQYF.

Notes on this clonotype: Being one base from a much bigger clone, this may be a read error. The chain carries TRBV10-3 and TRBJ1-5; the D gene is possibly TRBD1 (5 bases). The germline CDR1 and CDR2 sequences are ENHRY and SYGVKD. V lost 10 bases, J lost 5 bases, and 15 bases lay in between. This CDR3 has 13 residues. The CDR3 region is CASRVRVDQPQHF. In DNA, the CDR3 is TGTGCCAGCAGGGTCAGGGTCGATCAGCCCCAGCATTTT.

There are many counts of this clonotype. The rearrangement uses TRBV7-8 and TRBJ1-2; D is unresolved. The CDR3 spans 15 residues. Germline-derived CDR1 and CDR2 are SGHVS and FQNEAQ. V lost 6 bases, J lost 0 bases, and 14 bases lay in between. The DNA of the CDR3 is TGTGCCAGCAGACCCTTAACAGTCCCTAACTATGGCTACACCTTC. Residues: CASRPLTVPNYGYTF. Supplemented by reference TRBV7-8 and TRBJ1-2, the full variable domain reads GAGVSQSPRYKVAKRGQDVALRCDPISGHVSLFWYQQALGQGPEFLTYFQNEAQLDKSGLPSDRFFAERPEGSVSTLKIQRTQQEDSAVYLCASRPLTVPNYGYTFGSGTRLTVV.

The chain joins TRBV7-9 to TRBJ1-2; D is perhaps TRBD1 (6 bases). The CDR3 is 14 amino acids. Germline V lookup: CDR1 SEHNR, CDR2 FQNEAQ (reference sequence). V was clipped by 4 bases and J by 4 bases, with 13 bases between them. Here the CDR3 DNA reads TGTGCCAGCAGCTCCGGGGGCGTTGTCTATGGCTACACCTTC. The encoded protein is CASSSGGVVYGYTF.

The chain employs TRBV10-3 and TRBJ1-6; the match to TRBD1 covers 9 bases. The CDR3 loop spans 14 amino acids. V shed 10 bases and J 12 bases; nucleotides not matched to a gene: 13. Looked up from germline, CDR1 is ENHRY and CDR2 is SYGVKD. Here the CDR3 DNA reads TGTGCCAGCAGCCCCGCGACAGGGGGTTTACCCCTCCACTTT. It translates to CASSPATGGLPLHF.

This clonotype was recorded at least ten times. The CDR3 protein is CATSPGTANTGELFF. The CDR3 region has the DNA TGTGCCACCAGCCCCGGGACAGCGAACACCGGGGAGCTGTTTTTT. This rearrangement joins TRBV24-1 to TRBJ2-2; the match to TRBD1 covers 7 bases. From germline, CDR1 is KGHDR and CDR2 SFDVKD. This CDR3 comprises 15 residues. Unmatched junction bases numbered 4, after V lost 7 bases and J lost 0 bases.

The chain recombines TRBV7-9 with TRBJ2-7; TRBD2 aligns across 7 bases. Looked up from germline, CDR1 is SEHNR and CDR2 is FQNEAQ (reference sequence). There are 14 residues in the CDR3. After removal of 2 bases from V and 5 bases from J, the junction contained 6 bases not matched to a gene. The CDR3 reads CASSLTSVVDEQYF. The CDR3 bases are TGTGCCAGCAGCTTAACTAGCGTGGTTGACGAGCAGTACTTC.

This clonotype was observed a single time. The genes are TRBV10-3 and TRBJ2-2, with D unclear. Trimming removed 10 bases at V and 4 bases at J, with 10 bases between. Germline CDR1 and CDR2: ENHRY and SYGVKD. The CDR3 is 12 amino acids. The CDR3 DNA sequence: TGTGCCAGCAAAAAGATCACCGGGGAGCTGTTTTTT. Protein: CASKKITGELFF.

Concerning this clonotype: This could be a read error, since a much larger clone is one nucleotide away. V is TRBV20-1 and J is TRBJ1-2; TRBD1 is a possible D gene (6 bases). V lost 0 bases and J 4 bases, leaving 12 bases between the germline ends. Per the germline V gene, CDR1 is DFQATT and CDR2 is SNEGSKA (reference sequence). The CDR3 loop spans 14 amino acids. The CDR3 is CSAREGAVGYGYTF. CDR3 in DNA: TGCAGTGCTAGAGAGGGGGCTGTCGGCTATGGCTACACCTTC.

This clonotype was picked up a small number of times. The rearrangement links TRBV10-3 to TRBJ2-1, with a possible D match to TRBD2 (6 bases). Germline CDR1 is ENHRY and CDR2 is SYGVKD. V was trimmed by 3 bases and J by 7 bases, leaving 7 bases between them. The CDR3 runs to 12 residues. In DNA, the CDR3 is TGTGCCATCAGTGACGGAGGGAATGAGCAGTTCTTC. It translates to CAISDGGNEQFF.

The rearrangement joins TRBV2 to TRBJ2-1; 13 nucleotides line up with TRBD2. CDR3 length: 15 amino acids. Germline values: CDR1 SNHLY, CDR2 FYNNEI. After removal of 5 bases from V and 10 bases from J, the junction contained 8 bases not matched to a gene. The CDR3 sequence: CASSPTSGRAGEQFF. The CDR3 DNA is TGTGCCAGCAGTCCTACTAGCGGGAGGGCCGGGGAGCAGTTCTTC.

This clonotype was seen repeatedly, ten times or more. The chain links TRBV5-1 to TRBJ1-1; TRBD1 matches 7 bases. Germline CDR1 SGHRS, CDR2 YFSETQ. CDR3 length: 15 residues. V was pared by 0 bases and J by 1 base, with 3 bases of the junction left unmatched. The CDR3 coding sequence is TGCGCCAGCAGCTTGGTGGGACAGCAGAACACTGAAGCTTTCTTT. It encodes CASSLVGQQNTEAFF.

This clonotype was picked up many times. Written as DNA, the CDR3 is TGTGCCACCAGTGATGGGGGGACAGTCAATCAGCCCCAGCATTTT. This gives the protein CATSDGGTVNQPQHF. V usage is TRBV24-1 and J usage is TRBJ1-5; TRBD1 aligns across 7 bases. Germline assignment: CDR1 KGHDR and CDR2 SFDVKD. After removal of 3 bases from V and 3 bases from J, the junction contained 4 bases not matched to a gene. This CDR3 region has 15 residues.

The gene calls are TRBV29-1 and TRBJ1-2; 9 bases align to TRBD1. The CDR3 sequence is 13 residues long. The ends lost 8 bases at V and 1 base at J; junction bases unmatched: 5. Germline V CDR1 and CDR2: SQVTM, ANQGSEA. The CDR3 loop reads CSHRTGVNYGYTF. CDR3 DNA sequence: TGCAGCCATCGGACAGGGGTTAACTATGGCTACACCTTC.

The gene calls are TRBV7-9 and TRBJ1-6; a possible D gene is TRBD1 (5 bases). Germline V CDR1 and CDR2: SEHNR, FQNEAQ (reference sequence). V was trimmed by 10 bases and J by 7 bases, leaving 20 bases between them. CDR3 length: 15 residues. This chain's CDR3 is CATKPGEAWNSPLHF. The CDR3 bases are TGTGCCACGAAGCCGGGGGAGGCGTGGAATTCACCCCTCCACTTT.

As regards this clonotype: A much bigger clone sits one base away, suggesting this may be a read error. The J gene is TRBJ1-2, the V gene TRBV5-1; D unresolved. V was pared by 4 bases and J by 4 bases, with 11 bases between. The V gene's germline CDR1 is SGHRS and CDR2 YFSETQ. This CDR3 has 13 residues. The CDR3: CASSPAGFYGYTF. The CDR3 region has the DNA TGCGCCAGCAGCCCGGCGGGGTTCTATGGCTACACCTTC. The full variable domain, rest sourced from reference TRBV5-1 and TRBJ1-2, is KAGVTQTPRYLIKTRGQQVTLSCSPISGHRSVSWYQQTPGQGLQFLFEYFSETQRNKGNFPGRFSGRQFSNSRSEMNVSTLELGDSALYLCASSPAGFYGYTFGSGTRLTVV.

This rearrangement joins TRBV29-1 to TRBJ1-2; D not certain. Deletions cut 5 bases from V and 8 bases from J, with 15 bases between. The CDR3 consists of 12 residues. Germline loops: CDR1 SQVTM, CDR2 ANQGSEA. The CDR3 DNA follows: TGCAGCGTTCAGTCCGGCTCCAAAGGCTACACCTTC. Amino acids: CSVQSGSKGYTF.